This T cell receptor (beta chain) was profiled in a study of human T cells and chemical hapten exposure. A few counts support this clonotype. The target antigen is unknown. TCRdb re-derived calls from the RACE reads in MiXCR, one entry per CDR3 protein. The sample lists some 400,000 distinct CDR3 sequences; less than 6.5% were seen once. Deletions cut 0 bases from V and 2 bases from J, with 9 bases between. The CDR3 length is 14 residues. CDR1 and CDR2 (germline): SGDLS, YYNGEE. The study, taken as a whole, reports: Expanded TCRs showed more large CDR3 clusters than pre-sensitization or healthy control sets.

Time point given: pre-sensitization, week 0. The treatment was: therapeutic diphenylcyclopropenone sensitization with weekly scalp DPC. This chain links TRBV9 with TRBJ2-7; D remains unclear. The TCR sequence derives from a woman between 45 and 65 years old with alopecia areata. Some clones in this sample may be carry-over from other donors' samples. The source material was whole blood, sampled in connection with sensitization to the hapten diphenylcyclopropenone (DPC). The CDR3 sequence: CASSVGDTAYEQYF. DNA of the CDR3: TGTGCCAGCAGCGTAGGAGACACCGCCTACGAGCAGTACTTC. Combining the CDR3 with reference TRBV9 and TRBJ2-7 gives the whole variable domain DSGVTQTPKHLITATGQRVTLRCSPRSGDLSVYWYQQSLDQGLQFLIQYYNGEERAKGNILERFSAQQFPDLHSELNLSSLELGDSALYFCASSVGDTAYEQYFGPGTRLTVT.